The 2 T cell receptor beta chains presented below share a single source sample, sequenced in a study of T cell responses to AZD1222 COVID-19 vaccine. Here immunoSEQ multiplex PCR was the method, and the copy in TCRdb shows in-frame clones only, minus some. The sample lists around 130,000 clones; around 89% were seen once. Sequenced material: peripheral blood, taken 28 days after the second AZD1222 dose. Every receptor here comes from an adult who received the AZD1222 COVID-19 vaccine.

V usage is TRBV7-9 and J usage is TRBJ1-1; 7 nucleotides match TRBD1. This CDR3 is 12 amino acids long. Losses at the gene ends were 5 bases for V and 11 bases for J; bases not matched to a gene: 8. Germline CDR1 SEHNR, CDR2 FQNEAQ (reference sequence). This CDR3 reads CASSTTGTKAFF. As DNA, the CDR3 is TGTGCCAGCAGCACGACAGGGACGAAGGCTTTCTTT.

J is TRBJ2-7 and V is TRBV6-5; D is uncertain. V lost 6 bases, J lost 0 bases, and 6 bases lay in between. The CDR3 runs to 12 residues. Germline V lookup: CDR1 MNHEY, CDR2 SVGAGI. Written as DNA, the CDR3 is TGTGCCAGCAGCCCCGGCTCCTACGAGCAGTACTTC. Translated, it gives CASSPGSYEQYF.